This paragraph covers one T cell receptor (beta chain) sequence. Its matching antigen is unknown. V lost 6 bases and J lost 0, with 15 bases in between. There are 16 residues in the CDR3. The germline CDR1 and CDR2 sequences are MNHNY and SVGAGI (reference sequence). The sample is drawn from a study of T cell repertoires in cytomegalovirus infection. At the level of the study: From public TCR beta signatures came an indication of both CMV infection and matching HLA type.

Broader study findings: HLA-C-restricted CMV clonotypes gave the most frequent clonotype in two of eight donors. Summed public TCR beta family frequency identified CMV carriers bearing the relevant HLA.

TCRdb processed the reads anew with MiXCR; each CDR3 protein has one entry. The data hold nearly 650,000 distinct CDR3 sequences, with 24% observed a single time. The source is a human donor in good health (CMV status not recorded). Some clones in this sample may be carry-over from other donors' samples. This chain links TRBV6-6 with TRBJ1-5; D may be TRBD1 (5 bases). The source material was CD8+ T cells from PBMCs. The CDR3 is CASSQFPTDSNQPQHF. CDR3 DNA sequence: TGTGCCAGCAGCCAATTTCCGACAGATAGCAATCAGCCCCAGCATTTT.